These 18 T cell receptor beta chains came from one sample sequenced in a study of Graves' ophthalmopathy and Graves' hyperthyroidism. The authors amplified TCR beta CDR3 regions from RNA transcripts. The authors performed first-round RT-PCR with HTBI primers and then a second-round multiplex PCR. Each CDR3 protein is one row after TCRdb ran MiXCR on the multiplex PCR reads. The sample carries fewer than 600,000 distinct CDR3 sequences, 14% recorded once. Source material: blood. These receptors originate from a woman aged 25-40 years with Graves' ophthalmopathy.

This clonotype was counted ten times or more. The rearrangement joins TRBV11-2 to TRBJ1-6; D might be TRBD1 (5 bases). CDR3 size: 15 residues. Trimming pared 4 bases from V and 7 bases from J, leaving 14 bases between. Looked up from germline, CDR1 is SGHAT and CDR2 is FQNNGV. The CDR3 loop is CASSSSGTDNSPLHF. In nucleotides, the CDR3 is TGTGCCAGCAGCTCATCCGGGACGGACAATTCACCCCTCCACTTT.

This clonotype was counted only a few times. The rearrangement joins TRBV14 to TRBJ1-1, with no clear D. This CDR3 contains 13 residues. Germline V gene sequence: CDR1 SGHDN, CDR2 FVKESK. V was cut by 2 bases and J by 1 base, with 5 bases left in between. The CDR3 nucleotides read TGTGCCAGCAGCCAATTAAGGAACACTGAAGCTTTCTTT. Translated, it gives CASSQLRNTEAFF.

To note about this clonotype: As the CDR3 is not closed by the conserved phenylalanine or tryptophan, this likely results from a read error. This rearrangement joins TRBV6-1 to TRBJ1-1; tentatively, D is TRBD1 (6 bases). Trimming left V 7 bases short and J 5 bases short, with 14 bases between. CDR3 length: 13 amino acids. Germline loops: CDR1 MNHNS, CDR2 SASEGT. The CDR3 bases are TGTGCCAGCAAGGGGGGGCGGCAAACTGAAGCTTTCTAT. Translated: CASKGGRQTEAFY.

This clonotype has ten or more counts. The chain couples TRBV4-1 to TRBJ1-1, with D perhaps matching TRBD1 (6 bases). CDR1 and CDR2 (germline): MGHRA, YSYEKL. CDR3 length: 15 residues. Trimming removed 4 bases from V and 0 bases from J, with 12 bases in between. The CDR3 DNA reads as TGCGCCAGCAGCCGGGCGGGACAAATGAACACTGAAGCTTTCTTT. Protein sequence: CASSRAGQMNTEAFF.

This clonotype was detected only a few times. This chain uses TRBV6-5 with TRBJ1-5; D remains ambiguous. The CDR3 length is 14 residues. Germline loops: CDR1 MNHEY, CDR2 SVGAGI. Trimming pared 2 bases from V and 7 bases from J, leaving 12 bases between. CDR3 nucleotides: TGTGCCAGCAGTTACGGGTTCGAGTCCCAGCCCCAGCATTTT. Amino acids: CASSYGFESQPQHF.

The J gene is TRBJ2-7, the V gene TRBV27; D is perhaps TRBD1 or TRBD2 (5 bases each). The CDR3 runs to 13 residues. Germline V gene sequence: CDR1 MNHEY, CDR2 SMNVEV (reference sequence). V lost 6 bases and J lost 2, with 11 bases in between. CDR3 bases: TGTGCCAGCAGCGTGATGGGGGCCTACGAGCAGTACTTC. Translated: CASSVMGAYEQYF.

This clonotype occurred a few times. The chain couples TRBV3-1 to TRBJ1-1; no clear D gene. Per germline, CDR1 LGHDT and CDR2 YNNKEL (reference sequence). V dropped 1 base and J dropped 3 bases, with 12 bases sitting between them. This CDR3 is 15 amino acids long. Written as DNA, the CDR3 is TGTGCCAGCAGCCAAGTTCCCCTAATTGACACTGAAGCTTTCTTT. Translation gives CASSQVPLIDTEAFF. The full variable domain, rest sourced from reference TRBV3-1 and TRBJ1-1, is DTAVSQTPKYLVTQMGNDKSIKCEQNLGHDTMYWYKQDSKKFLKIMFSYNNKELIINETVPNRFSPKSPDKAHLNLHINSLELGDSAVYFCASSQVPLIDTEAFFGQGTRLTVV.

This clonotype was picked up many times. CDR3 sequence reads: CASSPRGHYQEAFF. Here the CDR3 DNA reads TGTGCCAGTAGTCCCCGAGGACATTACCAGGAGGCTTTCTTT. J is TRBJ1-1 and V is TRBV19; D might be TRBD1 (5 bases). The CDR3 is made up of 14 amino acids. Trimming left V 5 bases short and J 11 bases short, with 21 bases between. Germline lookup yields CDR1 LNHDA and CDR2 SQIVND (reference sequence).

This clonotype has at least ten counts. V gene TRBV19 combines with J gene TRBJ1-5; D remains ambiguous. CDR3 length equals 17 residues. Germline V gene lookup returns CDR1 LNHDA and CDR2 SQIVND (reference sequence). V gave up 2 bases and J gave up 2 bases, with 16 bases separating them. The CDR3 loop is CASSIIGPLPGNQPQHF. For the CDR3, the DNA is TGTGCCAGTAGTATAATCGGACCCCTTCCTGGCAATCAGCCCCAGCATTTT.

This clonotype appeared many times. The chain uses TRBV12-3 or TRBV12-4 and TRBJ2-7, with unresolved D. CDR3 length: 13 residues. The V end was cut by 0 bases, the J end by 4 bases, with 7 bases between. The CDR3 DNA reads TGTGCCAGCAGTTTAGCGGGTATATACGAGCAGTACTTC. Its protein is CASSLAGIYEQYF.

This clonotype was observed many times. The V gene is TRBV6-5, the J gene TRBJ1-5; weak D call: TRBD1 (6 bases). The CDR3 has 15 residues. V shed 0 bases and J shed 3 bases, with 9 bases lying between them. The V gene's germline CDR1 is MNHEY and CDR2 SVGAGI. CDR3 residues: CASSYSGGDNQPQHF. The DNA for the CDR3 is TGTGCCAGCAGTTACTCAGGGGGAGACAATCAGCCCCAGCATTTT.

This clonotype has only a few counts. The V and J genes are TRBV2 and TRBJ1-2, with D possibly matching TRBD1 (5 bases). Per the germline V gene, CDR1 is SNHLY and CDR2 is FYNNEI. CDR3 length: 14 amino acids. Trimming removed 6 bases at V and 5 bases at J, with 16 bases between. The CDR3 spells CASSPQTEGYGYTF. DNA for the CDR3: TGTGCCAGCAGCCCCCAAACGGAGGGGTATGGCTACACCTTC.

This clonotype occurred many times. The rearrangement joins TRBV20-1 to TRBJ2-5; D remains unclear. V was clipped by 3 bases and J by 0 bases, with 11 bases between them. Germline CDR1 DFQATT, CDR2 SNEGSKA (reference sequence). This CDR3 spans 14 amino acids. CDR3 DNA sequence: TGCAGTGCTAGTGAGCAAACCGACCAAGAGACCCAGTACTTC. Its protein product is CSASEQTDQETQYF.

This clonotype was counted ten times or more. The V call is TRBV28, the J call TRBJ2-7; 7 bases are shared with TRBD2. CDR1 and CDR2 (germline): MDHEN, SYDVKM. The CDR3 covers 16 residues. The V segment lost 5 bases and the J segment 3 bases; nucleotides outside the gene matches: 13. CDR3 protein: CASSPTSWDYHYEQYF. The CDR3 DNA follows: TGTGCCAGCAGTCCCACATCCTGGGACTACCACTACGAGCAGTACTTC. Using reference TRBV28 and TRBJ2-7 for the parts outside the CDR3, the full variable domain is DVKVTQSSRYLVKRTGEKVFLECVQDMDHENMFWYRQDPGLGLRLIYFSYDVKMKEKGDIPEGYSVSREKKERFSLILESASTNQTSMYLCASSPTSWDYHYEQYFGPGTRLTVT.

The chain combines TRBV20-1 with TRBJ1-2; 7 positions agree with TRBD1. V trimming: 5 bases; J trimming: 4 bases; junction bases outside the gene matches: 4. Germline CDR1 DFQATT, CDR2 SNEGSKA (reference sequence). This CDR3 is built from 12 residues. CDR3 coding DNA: TGCAGTGCTCCGGACAGGAGCTATGGCTACACCTTC. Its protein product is CSAPDRSYGYTF.

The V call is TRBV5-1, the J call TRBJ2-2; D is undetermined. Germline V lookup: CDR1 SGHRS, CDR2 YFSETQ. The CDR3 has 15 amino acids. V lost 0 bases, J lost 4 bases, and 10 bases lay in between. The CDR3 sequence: CASSLVTDGTGELFF. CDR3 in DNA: TGCGCCAGCAGCTTGGTTACAGACGGCACCGGGGAGCTGTTTTTT.

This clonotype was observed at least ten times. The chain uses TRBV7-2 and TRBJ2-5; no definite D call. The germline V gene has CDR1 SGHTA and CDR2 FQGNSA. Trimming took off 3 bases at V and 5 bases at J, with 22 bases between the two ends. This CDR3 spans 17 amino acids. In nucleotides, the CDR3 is TGTGCCAGCAGCTTGGGTTCGGTTAGGGATCGTGGGGAGACCCAGTACTTC. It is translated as CASSLGSVRDRGETQYF. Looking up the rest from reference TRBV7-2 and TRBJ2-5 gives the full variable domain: GAGVSQSPSNKVTEKGKDVELRCDPISGHTALYWYRQSLGQGLEFLIYFQGNSAPDKSGLPSDRFSAERTGGSVSTLTIQRTQQEDSAVYLCASSLGSVRDRGETQYFGPGTRLLVL.

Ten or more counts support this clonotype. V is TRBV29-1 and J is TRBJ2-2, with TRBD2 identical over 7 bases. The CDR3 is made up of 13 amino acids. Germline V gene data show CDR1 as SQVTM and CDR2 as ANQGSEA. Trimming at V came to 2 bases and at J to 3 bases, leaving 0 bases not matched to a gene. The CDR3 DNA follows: TGCAGCGTTGAACTAGCGGACACCGGGGAGCTGTTTTTT. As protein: CSVELADTGELFF.